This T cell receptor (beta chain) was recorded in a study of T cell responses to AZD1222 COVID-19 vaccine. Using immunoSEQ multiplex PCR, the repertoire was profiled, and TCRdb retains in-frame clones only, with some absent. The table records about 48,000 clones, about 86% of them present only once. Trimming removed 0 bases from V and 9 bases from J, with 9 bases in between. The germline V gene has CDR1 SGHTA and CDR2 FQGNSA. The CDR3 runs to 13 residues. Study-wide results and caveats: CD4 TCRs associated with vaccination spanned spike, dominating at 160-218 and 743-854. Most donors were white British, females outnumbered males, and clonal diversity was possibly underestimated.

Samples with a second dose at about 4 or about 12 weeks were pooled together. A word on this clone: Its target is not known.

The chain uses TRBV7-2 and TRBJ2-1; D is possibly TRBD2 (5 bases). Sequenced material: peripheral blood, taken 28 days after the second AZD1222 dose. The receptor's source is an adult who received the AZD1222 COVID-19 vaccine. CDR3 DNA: TGTGCCAGCAGCTTAGCGGGAGTGGTTGAGCAGTTCTTC. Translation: CASSLAGVVEQFF.